What follows are 26 T cell receptor beta chains derived from one specimen sequenced in a study of tumor and adjacent non-tumor tissue in lung cancer. Three rounds of nested PCR, following a modified ARM-PCR protocol, produced the TCRbeta library. TCRdb fed the multiplex PCR reads into MiXCR, producing one record per CDR3 protein. The sample consists of 60,000 to 85,000 distinct CDR3 sequences, 76% of them appearing once. No cell sorting was done before RNA was extracted from the tissue. More than 3 cm separated this lung sample from the edge of the tumor. Sequencing was carried out using distant non-tumor lung tissue. The receptors were gathered from a man aged 55 to 70 with non-small cell lung cancer.

Turning to this clonotype: Given a much more abundant clone one base away, this may be a read error. The gene calls are TRBV2 and TRBJ2-1, with 7 bases fitting TRBD2. There are 15 residues in the CDR3. Germline CDR1 reads SNHLY; CDR2 reads FYNNEI. In DNA, the CDR3 is TGTGTCGGAGGTACCGGGACCTCGGGAGGCAATGAGCAGTTCTTC. Translating it yields CVGGTGTSGGNEQFF.

This chain uses TRBV20-1 with TRBJ1-2; no clear D gene. Germline V gene sequence: CDR1 DFQATT, CDR2 SNEGSKA (reference sequence). Trimming pared 3 bases from V and 5 bases from J, leaving 13 bases between. CDR3 length equals 13 residues. DNA for the CDR3: TGCAGTGCTAGGACATGTTCGTCTTATGGCTACACCTTC. It translates to CSARTCSSYGYTF.

In this sample, this clonotype turned up once. Given a much more abundant clone one base away, this may be a read error. This sequence joins TRBV20-1 and TRBJ2-7; the match to TRBD2 covers 10 bases. V trimming: 6 bases; J trimming: 1 base; junction bases outside the gene matches: 9. CDR1 is DFQATT and CDR2 is SNEGSKA in the germline V gene (reference sequence). The CDR3 is 15 residues long. CDR3 amino acids: CSARKGLARSYEQYF. The CDR3 DNA follows: TGCAGTGCCAGGAAGGGACTAGCGAGGTCCTACGAGCAGTACTTC.

This chain uses TRBV10-2 with TRBJ2-2; D unresolved. There are 13 residues in the CDR3. V lost 9 bases, J lost 10 bases, and 18 bases lay in between. The germline CDR1 and CDR2 sequences are WSHSY and SAAADI. The chain's CDR3 is CASRARSSLELFF. The CDR3 coding sequence is TGCGCCAGTAGAGCCCGGTCCTCCTTGGAGCTGTTTTTT.

This clonotype is deemed medium-sized. The chain employs TRBV29-1 and TRBJ2-1, with a weak D call TRBD2 (6 bases). The CDR3 has 13 amino acids. CDR1 SQVTM and CDR2 ANQGSEA come from the germline V gene. With 4 bases removed from V and 6 bases from J, the gap between germline ends came to 13 bases. Here the CDR3 reads CSVAEGLSNEQFF. The CDR3 bases are TGCAGCGTTGCGGAGGGCCTCAGCAATGAGCAGTTCTTC.

On this clonotype itself: The junction does not match germline at one end; this may be a read error. The chain employs TRBV4-1 and TRBJ2-1, with 7 bases matching TRBD1. Germline CDR1 and CDR2: MGHRA and YSYEKL. The CDR3 loop spans 15 amino acids. The CDR3 region is CASSPGQGDYIEQCF. CDR3 nucleotides: TGCGCCAGCAGTCCCGGTCAGGGGGATTACATTGAGCAGTGCTTC.

This chain joins TRBV4-1 and TRBJ1-5; D remains unclear. Germline V gene data show CDR1 as MGHRA and CDR2 as YSYEKL. The CDR3 contains 14 residues. Trimming pared 7 bases from V and 2 bases from J, leaving 12 bases between. DNA of the CDR3: TGCGCCAGCAATCAAGCTCGGGGCAATCAGCCCCAGCATTTT. Its protein is CASNQARGNQPQHF.

Worth noting for this clonotype: Because the CDR3 is missing its conserved closing phenylalanine or tryptophan, this is likely a read error. The gene calls are TRBV11-1 and TRBJ2-1, with 12 bases identical to TRBD2. Germline CDR1 reads SGHAT; CDR2 reads FQDESV (reference sequence). The CDR3 is 15 residues long. The CDR3 DNA follows: TGTGCCAGCAGCCTGTGGACTAGCGGGAAGAATGAACAGTTCCTC. Translated, it gives CASSLWTSGKNEQFL.

Of note for this clonotype: A junction end diverges from the germline sequence, so it may reflect a read error. The gene calls are TRBV11-1 and TRBJ2-5; D not certain. Germline V CDR1 and CDR2: SGHAT, FQDESV (reference sequence). CDR3 size: 14 residues. CDR3 in amino acids: CPSRKDSYQETQYF. The CDR3 DNA is TGTCCCAGCCGCAAAGACTCGTACCAAGAGACCCAGTACTTC.

For this clonotype: The CDR3 ends on some other residue instead of the conserved phenylalanine or tryptophan, so this is likely a read error. The chain is built from TRBV24-1 and TRBJ2-1, with D possibly matching TRBD1 (6 bases). This CDR3 region has 16 residues. Germline V gene sequence: CDR1 KGHDR, CDR2 SFDVKD. CDR3 nucleotide sequence: TGTGTCACCAGTGATTCAGGGCTCAGGGGTTCGGATGAGCAGTTCATC. It specifies CVTSDSGLRGSDEQFI.

About this clonotype: Mismatch with germline at one junction end may stem from a read error. The chain combines TRBV10-3 with TRBJ2-7; 10 bases align to TRBD1. The length of the CDR3 is 14 residues. CDR1 is ENHRY and CDR2 is SYGVKD in the germline V gene. The CDR3 loop is CGISDRTGGSRHYF. The CDR3 DNA reads as TGTGGCATCAGTGACAGGACAGGGGGATCCCGGCACTACTTC.

This clonotype was counted at least ten times. The chain links TRBV5-1 to TRBJ2-3; 11 nucleotides match TRBD2. The CDR3 is 15 residues long. Trimming at V came to 4 bases and at J to 2 bases, leaving 3 bases not matched to a gene. Germline CDR1 reads SGHRS; CDR2 reads YFSETQ. CDR3 DNA: TGCGCCAGCAGCCGGACTAGCGGGCTCACAGATACGCAGTATTTT. This translates into CASSRTSGLTDTQYF. Using reference TRBV5-1 and TRBJ2-3 for the parts outside the CDR3, the full variable domain is KAGVTQTPRYLIKTRGQQVTLSCSPISGHRSVSWYQQTPGQGLQFLFEYFSETQRNKGNFPGRFSGRQFSNSRSEMNVSTLELGDSALYLCASSRTSGLTDTQYFGPGTRLTVL.

CDR3 nucleotides: TGCAGTACTCCGGATAGACTAGCGGGATTAGAGACCCAGTACTTC. Encoded protein: CSTPDRLAGLETQYF. This rearrangement joins TRBV20-1 to TRBJ2-5; TRBD2 agrees at 11 bases. Per germline, CDR1 DFQATT and CDR2 SNEGSKA (reference sequence). The CDR3 totals 15 residues. Trimming cost V 8 bases and J 4 bases; bases outside gene matches: 12.

This chain uses TRBV5-6 with TRBJ2-7; D may be TRBD2 (6 bases). The germline gives CDR1 SGHDT, CDR2 YYEEEE. V was shortened by 6 bases and J by 13 bases, with 20 bases between the two germline ends. CDR3 length: 12 amino acids. CDR3 loop: CASTGGICDQYF. The CDR3 region has the DNA TGTGCCAGCACCGGCGGGATCTGCGATCAATACTTC.

The chain employs TRBV5-6 and TRBJ2-5, with D tentatively TRBD2 (6 bases). The CDR3 consists of 13 residues. The germline CDR1 and CDR2 sequences are SGHDT and YYEEEE. CDR3: CVNSLVGGETQYF. The CDR3 DNA follows: TGTGTCAACAGCTTGGTTGGGGGGGAGACCCAGTACTTC.

The V gene is TRBV20-1, the J gene TRBJ2-5; D is perhaps TRBD1 or TRBD2 (6 bases each). In germline, CDR1 is DFQATT, CDR2 SNEGSKA (reference sequence). Trimming removed 7 bases at V and 11 bases at J, with 26 bases between. The CDR3 is 14 amino acids. In nucleotides, the CDR3 is TGCAGTGATAGCTATACAGGGAGTGGGGGGACTCAGTACTTC. Its translation: CSDSYTGSGGTQYF.

The genes are TRBV6-5 and TRBJ2-1; 7 bases fit TRBD1. Trimming removed 4 bases from V and 8 bases from J; junction bases left unmatched: 8. CDR1 MNHEY and CDR2 SVGAGI come from the germline V gene. This CDR3 is 14 amino acids long. CDR3 sequence reads: CASSFTQGKDEQFF. The CDR3, as DNA: TGTGCCAGCAGTTTTACACAGGGGAAGGATGAGCAGTTCTTC.

The chain joins TRBV12-2 to TRBJ1-5. TRBV12-2 is a known pseudogene. The CDR3 is 15 amino acids. CDR3 coding DNA: TGTGCAAGTCGCTTAGCCCGTTTTGACGATCAGCCCCAGCATTTT. This translates into CASRLARFDDQPQHF.

This clonotype was detected many times. V is TRBV28 and J is TRBJ2-2; weak D call: TRBD1 (5 bases). The CDR3 covers 14 residues. The germline V gene has CDR1 MDHEN and CDR2 SYDVKM. Trimming removed 0 bases at V and 5 bases at J, with 7 bases between. CDR3 sequence (DNA): TGTGCCAGCAGTTTATGGTCAGGGACCGGGGAGCTGTTTTTT. Protein sequence: CASSLWSGTGELFF.

This clonotype has just one count. The chain employs TRBV5-5 and TRBJ2-3; TRBD1 or TRBD2 may be the D gene (6 bases each). Germline-derived CDR1 and CDR2 are SGHKS and YYEKEE (reference sequence). There are 15 residues in the CDR3. The CDR3 DNA follows: TGTTTCAGCAGCTTTACAGGGACTAGCACAGATACGCAGTATTTT. Protein sequence: CFSSFTGTSTDTQYF.

Note on this clonotype: The junction departs from the called germline gene at one end, perhaps through a read error. The J gene is TRBJ2-2, the V gene TRBV29-1, with 7 bases fitting TRBD2. This CDR3 region has 14 residues. The germline V gene encodes CDR1 SQVTM and CDR2 ANQGSEA. The CDR3 reads CSVERRENTGELFF. As DNA, the CDR3 is TGCAGCGTTGAAAGGCGGGAGAACACCGGTGAGCTGTTTTTT.

Notes on this clonotype: A read error may produce the germline difference seen at one junction end. The chain employs TRBV6-1 and TRBJ2-5, with 8 bases matching TRBD1. This CDR3 comprises 15 residues. Germline assignment: CDR1 MNHNS and CDR2 SASEGT. In nucleotides, the CDR3 is TGTGCCAGCAGAGCTCTAACAGGGGGTAAAGAGACCCATTACTTC. This gives the protein CASRALTGGKETHYF.

This clonotype was seen ten or more times. The J gene is TRBJ1-2, the V gene TRBV4-1; tentative D call: TRBD1 (6 bases). The germline V gene has CDR1 MGHRA and CDR2 YSYEKL. V dropped 1 base and J dropped 0 bases, with 12 bases sitting between them. There are 16 residues in the CDR3. The CDR3 spells CASSQVATGANYGYTF. The CDR3 DNA reads TGCGCCAGCAGCCAAGTAGCGACAGGAGCTAACTATGGCTACACCTTC.

In the case of this clonotype: At one boundary the junction diverges from the germline segment, which might be a read error. The chain recombines TRBV20-1 with TRBJ1-1; D remains unclear. This CDR3 is 14 amino acids long. In germline, CDR1 is DFQATT, CDR2 SNEGSKA (reference sequence). The CDR3 bases are TGCACTGCTAGGGCTCCGGGGTTGAACACTGGAGCTTTCTTT. Protein: CTARAPGLNTGAFF.

This clonotype was counted once. This chain joins TRBV13 and TRBJ2-1; 9 bases map to TRBD2. CDR1 is PRHDT and CDR2 is FYEKMQ in the germline V gene (reference sequence). Trimming removed 7 bases from V and 7 bases from J; junction bases left unmatched: 11. The CDR3 consists of 15 residues. The CDR3 protein is CASNLWTSAWNEQFF. The CDR3 DNA sequence: TGTGCCAGCAACTTGTGGACTAGCGCCTGGAATGAGCAGTTCTTC.

This clonotype was counted at least ten times. J is TRBJ2-3 and V is TRBV5-4; D uncertain. CDR3 length: 12 residues. Germline CDR1 reads SGHNT; CDR2 reads YYREEE (reference sequence). Trimming stripped 3 bases from V and 0 bases from J, with 2 bases between. The chain's CDR3 is CASSSSTDTQYF. As DNA, the CDR3 is TGTGCCAGCAGCTCCAGCACAGATACGCAGTATTTT.